This TCR beta chain was obtained from a study of cytomegalovirus exposure and HLA in healthy donors. Looking at the study overall: Approximately 200 million T cells yielded around 120 million unique TCR beta sequences in earlier analysis.

The CDR3 covers 15 residues. Germline CDR1 and CDR2: SNHLY and FYNNEI. Use of 60 Vbeta and 13 Jbeta primers characterized the PCR. Method: immunoSEQ multiplex PCR; TCRdb's copy keeps in-frame clones and lacks some. Of 130,000 or so clones in the sample, about 80% were seen once. Whole-study findings and limits: Analysis performed later found roughly 18,000 TCR beta sequences associated with HLA alleles at 0.05 false discovery rate.

Of note for this clone: The target antigen is unknown.

The chain carries TRBV2 and TRBJ2-5; 14 bases are a match to TRBD2. Judging by the DNA end, TRBJ2-7 fits better; the J call may be wrong. Sequencing was done on a sample of PBMCs. This TCR was recovered from a woman in her 40s in good health and CMV-seronegative. Here the CDR3 reads CASNPGLAGVTEQYF. In DNA form, the CDR3 reads TGTGCCAGCAACCCGGGACTAGCGGGAGTAACCGAGCAGTACTTC.